A single sample is the source of the 14 T cell receptor beta chains below, sequenced in a study of cytomegalovirus exposure and HLA in healthy donors. A multiplex PCR was run with 60 Vbeta primers and 13 Jbeta primers. The protocol was immunoSEQ multiplex PCR, while the TCRdb copy is restricted to in-frame clones and leaves out a portion. This table holds 150,000 or so clones, roughly 82% found once. The material sequenced was PBMCs. The receptors here all came from a man between 18 and 29 years old in good health and CMV-seropositive.

This clone was observed once. V is TRBV7-9 and J is TRBJ2-1, with 10 positions matching TRBD2. J was trimmed by 5 bases and V by 1 base; bases with no gene match: 5. Looked up from germline, CDR1 is SEHNR and CDR2 is FQNEAQ (reference sequence). This CDR3 region has 16 residues. CDR3: CASSLVASGSHNEQFF. Here the CDR3 DNA reads TGTGCCAGCAGCTTAGTTGCTAGCGGGAGTCACAATGAGCAGTTCTTC.

J is TRBJ1-4 and V is TRBV28; TRBD1 agrees at 7 bases. This CDR3 comprises 19 residues. The germline gives CDR1 MDHEN, CDR2 SYDVKM. The V segment lost 1 base and the J segment 0 bases; nucleotides outside the gene matches: 11. Here the CDR3 reads CASSLLHHITGATNEKLFF. The CDR3 DNA is TGTGCCAGCAGTTTATTGCACCACATAACAGGGGCAACTAATGAAAAACTGTTTTTT.

The rearrangement uses TRBV28 and TRBJ2-5; D is uncertain. V lost 3 bases and J lost 2, with 10 bases in between. Germline V lookup: CDR1 MDHEN, CDR2 SYDVKM. This CDR3 spans 14 amino acids. As DNA, the CDR3 is TGTGCCAGCAGTTTTGAACTAACGCAAGAGACCCAGTACTTC. This sequence encodes CASSFELTQETQYF.

The rearrangement joins TRBV9 to TRBJ1-2; 10 nucleotides agree with TRBD1. This CDR3 region has 15 residues. Germline-derived CDR1 and CDR2 are SGDLS and YYNGEE. The trim removed 5 bases at V and 0 bases at J, leaving 4 bases unmatched. The CDR3 sequence is CASSWGTGANYGYTF. The CDR3 DNA reads TGTGCCAGCAGTTGGGGGACAGGGGCTAACTATGGCTACACCTTC. Variable domain in full (rest from reference TRBV9 and TRBJ1-2): DSGVTQTPKHLITATGQRVTLRCSPRSGDLSVYWYQQSLDQGLQFLIQYYNGEERAKGNILERFSAQQFPDLHSELNLSSLELGDSALYFCASSWGTGANYGYTFGSGTRLTVV.

This chain connects TRBV14 to TRBJ1-2, with a weak D call TRBD1 (5 bases). The CDR3 totals 13 residues. CDR1 and CDR2 (germline): SGHDN, FVKESK. Trimming removed 1 base from V and 4 bases from J, with 7 bases in between. The CDR3 DNA follows: TGTGCCAGCAGCCAAGGACAGCTCTATGGCTACACCTTC. Translating gives CASSQGQLYGYTF. The variable domain in full, completed from reference TRBV14 and TRBJ1-2, reads EAGVTQFPSHSVIEKGQTVTLRCDPISGHDNLYWYRRVMGKEIKFLLHFVKESKQDESGMPNNRFLAERTGGTYSTLKVQPAELEDSGVYFCASSQGQLYGYTFGSGTRLTVV.

CDR3 amino acids: CASSVGQGVYEQYF. The CDR3 DNA follows: TGTGCCAGCAGTGTTGGACAGGGCGTCTACGAGCAGTACTTC. The V call is TRBV6-1, the J call TRBJ2-7, with 8 nucleotides matching TRBD1. This CDR3 is built from 14 residues. Germline-derived CDR1 and CDR2 are MNHNS and SASEGT. With 4 bases clipped from V and 3 bases from J, the junction kept 5 bases outside the gene matches.

The chain uses TRBV30 and TRBJ2-3, with 9 bases lining up with TRBD2. Germline V gene sequence: CDR1 GTSNPN, CDR2 SVGIG (reference sequence). This CDR3 spans 18 amino acids. V shed 1 base, J shed 4 bases, and the junction held 15 bases outside the gene matches. In DNA, the CDR3 is TGTGCCTGGAGTGGGGGGCGGGAGGGAGTTTGGGTAGCAGATACGCAGTATTTT. This sequence encodes CAWSGGREGVWVADTQYF.

This chain uses TRBV5-1 with TRBJ2-7, with D perhaps matching TRBD2 (5 bases). Trimming removed 2 bases at V and 5 bases at J, with 8 bases between. Germline V gene lookup returns CDR1 SGHRS and CDR2 YFSETQ. The CDR3 is 12 residues long. The CDR3 protein is CASSFPGNEQYF. DNA of the CDR3: TGCGCCAGCAGCTTCCCCGGGAACGAGCAGTACTTC.

This clone was recorded only once. The chain links TRBV27 to TRBJ2-7, with 11 bases lining up with TRBD1. CDR3 length equals 16 residues. V lost 3 bases to trimming and J lost 2 bases; unmatched junction nucleotides: 6. Germline loops: CDR1 MNHEY, CDR2 SMNVEV (reference sequence). The CDR3: CASSLLRTGGPYEQYF. The CDR3 DNA reads TGTGCCAGCAGTTTGTTAAGGACAGGGGGCCCCTACGAGCAGTACTTC.

CDR3 protein: CASSKSGDQPQHF. The CDR3 DNA reads TGCGCCAGCAGCAAATCGGGGGATCAGCCCCAGCATTTT. The rearrangement links TRBV5-1 to TRBJ1-5; maybe TRBD1 (5 bases). The CDR3 contains 13 residues. V lost 4 bases and J 5 bases, leaving 10 bases between the germline ends. Germline V gene sequence: CDR1 SGHRS, CDR2 YFSETQ.

The chain links TRBV10-2 to TRBJ2-7, with 9 bases aligning to TRBD2. Germline assignment: CDR1 WSHSY and CDR2 SAAADI. Unmatched junction bases numbered 8, after V lost 9 bases and J lost 2 bases. The length of the CDR3 is 14 residues. The CDR3 spells CASLAGLPPYEQYF. Written as DNA, the CDR3 is TGCGCCAGTCTAGCGGGACTTCCCCCCTACGAGCAGTACTTC.

J is TRBJ1-4 and V is TRBV14; 7 bases agree with TRBD1. Germline CDR1 and CDR2: SGHDN and FVKESK. With V trimmed by 6 bases and J by 5 bases, 6 bases remained unmatched. The CDR3 extends over 14 amino acids. The CDR3 protein is CASRRTGGNEKLFF. CDR3 nucleotides: TGTGCCAGCAGGCGGACAGGTGGGAATGAAAAACTGTTTTTT.

This clone was detected only a few times. The CDR3 bases are TGTGCCAGCAGTTTAACGGGGAGCAGCCAGCCCCAGCATTTT. Protein product: CASSLTGSSQPQHF. V and J are TRBV28 and TRBJ1-5; D call uncertain. The V and J ends lost 2 bases and 7 bases respectively, with 12 bases between them. This CDR3 is built from 14 residues. Germline CDR1 MDHEN, CDR2 SYDVKM.

The V and J genes are TRBV5-1 and TRBJ1-1; no definite D call. Trimming took 2 bases from V and 1 from J, leaving 6 bases between them. This CDR3 comprises 13 residues. Germline CDR1 SGHRS, CDR2 YFSETQ. CDR3 amino acids: CASSFPGNTEAFF. The CDR3 bases are TGCGCCAGCAGCTTTCCGGGGAACACTGAAGCTTTCTTT.